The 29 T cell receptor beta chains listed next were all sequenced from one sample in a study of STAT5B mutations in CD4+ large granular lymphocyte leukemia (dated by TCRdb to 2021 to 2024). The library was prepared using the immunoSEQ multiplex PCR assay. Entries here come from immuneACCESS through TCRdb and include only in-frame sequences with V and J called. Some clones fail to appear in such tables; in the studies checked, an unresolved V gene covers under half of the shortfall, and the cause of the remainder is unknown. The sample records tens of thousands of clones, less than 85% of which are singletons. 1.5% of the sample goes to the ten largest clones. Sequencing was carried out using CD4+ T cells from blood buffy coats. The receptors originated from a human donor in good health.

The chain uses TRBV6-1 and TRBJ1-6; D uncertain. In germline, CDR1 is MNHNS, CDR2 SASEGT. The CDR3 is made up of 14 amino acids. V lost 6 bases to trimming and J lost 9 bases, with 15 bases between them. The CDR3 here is CASRASHESSPLHF. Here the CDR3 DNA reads TGTGCCAGCAGGGCGAGCCACGAAAGTTCACCCCTCCACTTT.

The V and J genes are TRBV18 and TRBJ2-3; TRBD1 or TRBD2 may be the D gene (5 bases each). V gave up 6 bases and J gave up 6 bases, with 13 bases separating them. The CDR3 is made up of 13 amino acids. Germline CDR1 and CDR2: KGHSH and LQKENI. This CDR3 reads CASSPGGGDTQYF. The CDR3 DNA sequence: TGTGCCAGCTCCCCCGGTGGGGGTGATACGCAGTATTTT.

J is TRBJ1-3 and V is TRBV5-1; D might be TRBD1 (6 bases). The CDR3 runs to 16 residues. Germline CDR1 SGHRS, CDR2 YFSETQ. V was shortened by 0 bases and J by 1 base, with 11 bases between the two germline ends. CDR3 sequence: CASSLELGASGNTIYF. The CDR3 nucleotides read TGCGCCAGCAGCTTGGAGCTGGGGGCATCTGGAAACACCATATATTTT.

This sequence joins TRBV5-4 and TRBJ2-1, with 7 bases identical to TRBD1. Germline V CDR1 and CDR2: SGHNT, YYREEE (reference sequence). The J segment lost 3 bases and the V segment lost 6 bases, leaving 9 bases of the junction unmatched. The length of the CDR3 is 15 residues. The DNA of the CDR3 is TGTGCCAGCACCAAGCAGGACAGGATCTACAATGAGCAGTTCTTC. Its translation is CASTKQDRIYNEQFF.

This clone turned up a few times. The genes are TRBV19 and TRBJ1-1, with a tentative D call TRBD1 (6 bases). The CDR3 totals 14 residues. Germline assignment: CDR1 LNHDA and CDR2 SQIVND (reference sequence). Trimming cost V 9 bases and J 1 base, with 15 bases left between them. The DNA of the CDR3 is TGTGCCAGCAAACACAGGGTAGGGAACACTGAAGCTTTCTTT. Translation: CASKHRVGNTEAFF. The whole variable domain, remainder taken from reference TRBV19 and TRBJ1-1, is DGGITQSPKYLFRKEGQNVTLSCEQNLNHDAMYWYRQDPGQGLRLIYYSQIVNDFQKGDIAEGYSVSREKKESFPLTVTSAQKNPTAFYLCASKHRVGNTEAFFGQGTRLTVV.

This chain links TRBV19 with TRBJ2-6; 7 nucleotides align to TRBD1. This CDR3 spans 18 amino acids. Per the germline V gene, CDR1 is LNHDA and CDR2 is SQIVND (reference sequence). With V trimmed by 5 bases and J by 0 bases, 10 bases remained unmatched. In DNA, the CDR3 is TGTGCCAGTAGTGGACAGGAGAGTTACAGCTCTGGGGCCAACGTCCTGACTTTC. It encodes CASSGQESYSSGANVLTF.

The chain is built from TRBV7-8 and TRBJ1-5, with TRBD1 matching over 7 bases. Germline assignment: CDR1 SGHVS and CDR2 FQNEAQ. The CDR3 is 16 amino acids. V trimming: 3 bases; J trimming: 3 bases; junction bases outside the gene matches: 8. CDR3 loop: CASSFTGTAINQPQHF. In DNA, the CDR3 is TGTGCCAGCAGCTTTACCGGGACAGCTATCAATCAGCCCCAGCATTTT.

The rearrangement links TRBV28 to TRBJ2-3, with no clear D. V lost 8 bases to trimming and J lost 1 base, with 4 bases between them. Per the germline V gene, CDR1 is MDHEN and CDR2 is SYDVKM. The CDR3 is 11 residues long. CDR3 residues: CASGGTDTQYF. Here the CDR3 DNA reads TGTGCCAGCGGGGGCACAGATACGCAGTATTTT.

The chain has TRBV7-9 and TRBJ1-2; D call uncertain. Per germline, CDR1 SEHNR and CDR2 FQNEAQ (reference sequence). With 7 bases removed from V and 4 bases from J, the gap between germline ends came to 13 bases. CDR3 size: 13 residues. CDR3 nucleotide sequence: TGTGCCAGCAACCCCCGGGATGGCTATGGCTACACCTTC. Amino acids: CASNPRDGYGYTF.

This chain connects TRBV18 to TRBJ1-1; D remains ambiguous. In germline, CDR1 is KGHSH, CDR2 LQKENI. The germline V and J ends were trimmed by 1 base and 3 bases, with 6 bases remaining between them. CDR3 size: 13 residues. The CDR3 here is CASSPLVDTEAFF. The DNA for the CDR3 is TGTGCCAGCTCACCACTGGTAGACACTGAAGCTTTCTTT.

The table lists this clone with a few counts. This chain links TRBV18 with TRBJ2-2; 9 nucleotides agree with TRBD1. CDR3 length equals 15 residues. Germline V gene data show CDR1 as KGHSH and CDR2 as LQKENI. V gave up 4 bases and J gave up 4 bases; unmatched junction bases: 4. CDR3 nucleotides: TGTGCCAGCTCACAAGGGACAGGGAGCACCGGGGAGCTGTTTTTT. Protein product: CASSQGTGSTGELFF.

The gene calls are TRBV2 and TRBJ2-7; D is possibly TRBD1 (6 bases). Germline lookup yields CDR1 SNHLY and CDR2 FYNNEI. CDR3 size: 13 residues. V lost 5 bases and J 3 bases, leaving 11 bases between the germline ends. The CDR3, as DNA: TGTGCCAGCAGTCTCCGGGACAACTACGAGCAGTACTTC. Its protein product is CASSLRDNYEQYF.

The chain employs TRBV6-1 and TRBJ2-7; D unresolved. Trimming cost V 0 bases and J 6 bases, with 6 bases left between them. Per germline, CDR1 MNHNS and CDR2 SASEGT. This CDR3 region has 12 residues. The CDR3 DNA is TGTGCCAGCAGTGAAGCCGGAAGCGAGCAGTACGTC. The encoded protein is CASSEAGSEQYV.

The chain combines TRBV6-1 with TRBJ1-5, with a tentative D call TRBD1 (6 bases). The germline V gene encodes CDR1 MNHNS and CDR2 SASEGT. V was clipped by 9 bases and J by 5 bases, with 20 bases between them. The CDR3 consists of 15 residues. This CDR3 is CASIRDTGADQPQHF. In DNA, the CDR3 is TGTGCCAGTATAAGAGACACGGGGGCCGATCAGCCCCAGCATTTT.

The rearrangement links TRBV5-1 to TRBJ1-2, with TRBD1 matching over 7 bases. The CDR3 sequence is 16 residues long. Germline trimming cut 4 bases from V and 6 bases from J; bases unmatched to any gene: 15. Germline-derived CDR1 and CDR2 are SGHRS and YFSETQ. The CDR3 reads CASSPSGGLPGDGYTF. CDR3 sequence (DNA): TGCGCCAGCAGCCCCTCAGGGGGACTGCCTGGGGATGGCTACACCTTC.

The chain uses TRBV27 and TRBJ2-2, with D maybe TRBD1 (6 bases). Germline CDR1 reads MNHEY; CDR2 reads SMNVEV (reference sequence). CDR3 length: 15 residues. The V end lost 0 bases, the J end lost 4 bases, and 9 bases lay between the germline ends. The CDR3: CASSLSGQITGELFF. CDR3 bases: TGTGCCAGCAGTTTATCTGGACAGATCACCGGGGAGCTGTTTTTT.

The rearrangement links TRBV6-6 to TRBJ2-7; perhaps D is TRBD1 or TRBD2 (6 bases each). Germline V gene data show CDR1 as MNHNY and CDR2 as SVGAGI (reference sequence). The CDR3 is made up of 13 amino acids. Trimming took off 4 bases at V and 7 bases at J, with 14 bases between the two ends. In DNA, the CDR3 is TGTGCCAGCAGTTTCCTGGAGGGGGGAGAGCAGTACGTC. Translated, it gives CASSFLEGGEQYV.

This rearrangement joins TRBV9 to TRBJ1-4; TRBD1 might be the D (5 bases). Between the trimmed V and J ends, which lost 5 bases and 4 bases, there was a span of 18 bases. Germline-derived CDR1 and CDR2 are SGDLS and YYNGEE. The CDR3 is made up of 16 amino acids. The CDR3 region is CASRANAGTVNEKLFF. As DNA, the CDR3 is TGTGCCAGCAGGGCAAATGCAGGGACTGTTAATGAAAAACTGTTTTTT.

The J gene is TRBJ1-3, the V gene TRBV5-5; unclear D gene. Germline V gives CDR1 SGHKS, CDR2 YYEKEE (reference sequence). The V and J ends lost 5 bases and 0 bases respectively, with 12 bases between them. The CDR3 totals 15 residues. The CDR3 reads CASSVDGSSGNTIYF. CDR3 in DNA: TGTGCCAGCAGTGTTGACGGCAGCTCTGGAAACACCATATATTTT. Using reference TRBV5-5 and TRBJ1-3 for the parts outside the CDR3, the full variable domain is DAGVTQSPTHLIKTRGQQVTLRCSPISGHKSVSWYQQVLGQGPQFIFQYYEKEERGRGNFPDRFSARQFPNYSSELNVNALLLGDSALYLCASSVDGSSGNTIYFGEGSWLTVV.

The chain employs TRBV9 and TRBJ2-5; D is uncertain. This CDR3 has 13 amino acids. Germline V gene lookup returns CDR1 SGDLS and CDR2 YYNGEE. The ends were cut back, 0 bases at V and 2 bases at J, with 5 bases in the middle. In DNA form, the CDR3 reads TGTGCCAGCAGCGTAGCTGGGCAAGAGACCCAGTACTTC. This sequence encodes CASSVAGQETQYF.

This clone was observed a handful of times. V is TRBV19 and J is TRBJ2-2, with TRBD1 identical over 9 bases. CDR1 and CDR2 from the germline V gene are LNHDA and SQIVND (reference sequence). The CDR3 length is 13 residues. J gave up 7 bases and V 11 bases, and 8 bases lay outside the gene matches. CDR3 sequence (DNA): TGTGCCGGACGGACAGGGGAAATCGGGGAGCTGTTTTTT. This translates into CAGRTGEIGELFF. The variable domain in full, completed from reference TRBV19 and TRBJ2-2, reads DGGITQSPKYLFRKEGQNVTLSCEQNLNHDAMYWYRQDPGQGLRLIYYSQIVNDFQKGDIAEGYSVSREKKESFPLTVTSAQKNPTAFYLCAGRTGEIGELFFGEGSRLTVL.

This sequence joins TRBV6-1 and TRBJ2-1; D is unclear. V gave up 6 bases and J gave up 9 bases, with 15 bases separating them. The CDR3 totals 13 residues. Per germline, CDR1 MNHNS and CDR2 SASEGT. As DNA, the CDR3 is TGTGCCAGCAGGGCCCCAATGGCGGTTGAGCAGTTCTTC. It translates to CASRAPMAVEQFF.

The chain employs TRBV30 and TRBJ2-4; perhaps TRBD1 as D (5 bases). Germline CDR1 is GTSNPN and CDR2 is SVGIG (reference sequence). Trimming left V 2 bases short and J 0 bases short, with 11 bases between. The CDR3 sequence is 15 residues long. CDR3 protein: CAWSSKGLAKNIQYF. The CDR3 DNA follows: TGTGCCTGGAGTTCGAAGGGGCTAGCCAAAAACATTCAGTACTTC.

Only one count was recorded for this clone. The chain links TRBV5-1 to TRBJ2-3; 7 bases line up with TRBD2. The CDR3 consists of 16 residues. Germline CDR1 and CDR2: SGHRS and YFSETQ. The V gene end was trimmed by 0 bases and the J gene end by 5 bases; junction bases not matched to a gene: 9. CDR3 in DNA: TGCGCCAGCAGCTTGGTTCTAGCGGCCGAGAAAGATACGCAGTATTTT. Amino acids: CASSLVLAAEKDTQYF.

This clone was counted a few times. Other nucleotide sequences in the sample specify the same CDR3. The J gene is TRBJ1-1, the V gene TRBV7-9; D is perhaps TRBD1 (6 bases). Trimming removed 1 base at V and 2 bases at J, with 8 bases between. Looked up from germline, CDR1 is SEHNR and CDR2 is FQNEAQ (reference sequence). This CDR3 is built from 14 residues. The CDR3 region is CASSLGTANTEAFF. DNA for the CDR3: TGTGCCAGCAGCTTAGGGACAGCCAACACTGAAGCTTTCTTT.

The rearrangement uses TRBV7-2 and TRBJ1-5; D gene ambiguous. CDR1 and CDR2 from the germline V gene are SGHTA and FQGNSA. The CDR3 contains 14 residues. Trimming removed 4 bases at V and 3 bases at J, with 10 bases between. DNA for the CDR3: TGTGCCAGCAGCTCCACTTGGGACAATCAGCCCCAGCATTTT. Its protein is CASSSTWDNQPQHF.

The CDR3 here is CASKVGGSYEQYV. For the CDR3, the DNA is TGTGCCAGCAAGGTGGGGGGGTCCTACGAGCAGTACGTC. This chain joins TRBV6-6 and TRBJ2-7, with 7 nucleotides matching TRBD2. Germline V gives CDR1 MNHNY, CDR2 SVGAGI (reference sequence). The V segment lost 7 bases and the J segment 1 base; nucleotides outside the gene matches: 4. This CDR3 has 13 amino acids.

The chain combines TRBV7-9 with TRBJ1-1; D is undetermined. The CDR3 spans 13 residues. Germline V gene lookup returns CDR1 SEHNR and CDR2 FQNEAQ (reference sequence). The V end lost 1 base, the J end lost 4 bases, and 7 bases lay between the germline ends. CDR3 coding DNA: TGTGCCAGCAGCTTAGACAGTCGCACTGAAGCTTTCTTT. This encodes CASSLDSRTEAFF.

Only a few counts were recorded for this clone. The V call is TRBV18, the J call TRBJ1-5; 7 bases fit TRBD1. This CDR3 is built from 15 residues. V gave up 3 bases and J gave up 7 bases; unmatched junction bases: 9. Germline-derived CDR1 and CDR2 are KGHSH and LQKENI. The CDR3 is CASSPAPQGDQPQHF. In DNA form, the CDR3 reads TGTGCCAGCTCACCGGCCCCCCAGGGGGACCAGCCCCAGCATTTT.